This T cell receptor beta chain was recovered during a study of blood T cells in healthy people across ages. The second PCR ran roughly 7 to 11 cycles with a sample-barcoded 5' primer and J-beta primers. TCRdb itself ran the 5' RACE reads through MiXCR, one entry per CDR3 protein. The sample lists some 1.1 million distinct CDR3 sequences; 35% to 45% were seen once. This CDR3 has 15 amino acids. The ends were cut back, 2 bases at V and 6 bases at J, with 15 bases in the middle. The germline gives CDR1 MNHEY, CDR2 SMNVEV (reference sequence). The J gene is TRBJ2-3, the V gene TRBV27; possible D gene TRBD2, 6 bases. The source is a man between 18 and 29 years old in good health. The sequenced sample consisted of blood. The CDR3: CASSLPGGAGDTQYF. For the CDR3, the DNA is TGTGCCAGCAGTTTACCCGGAGGGGCTGGGGATACGCAGTATTTT.